The T cell receptor (beta chain) under discussion was sequenced for a study of cytomegalovirus exposure and HLA in healthy donors. Study observations and caveats: Specific recognition of CMV antigens was confirmed in vitro for three chains (all CMV-associated). Across HLA loci, a later analysis found differing TCR association rates, with DRB1 most and HLA-C fewest.

Each donor was healthy, and each was a bone marrow donor. Donors had nominal health at sampling but likely had unrecorded immune exposures. Germline values: CDR1 SGHTA, CDR2 FQGNSA. The CDR3 runs to 15 residues. V lost 3 bases and J 9 bases, leaving 18 bases between the germline ends. This clone has a handful of counts. What it binds is not known. In the PCR, 60 Vbeta and 13 Jbeta primers were used. Generated by immunoSEQ multiplex PCR, the TCRdb table keeps only in-frame clones and is missing some. The sample shows about 160,000 clones, 60% to 85% of them seen only once. What was sequenced was PBMCs. The clonotype originates from a woman aged 45-65 years in good health and CMV-seropositive. This chain uses TRBV7-2 with TRBJ2-1; D is undetermined. This CDR3 is CASSFPPTLPGEQFF. DNA for the CDR3: TGTGCCAGCAGCTTCCCCCCAACCTTACCCGGTGAGCAGTTCTTC.